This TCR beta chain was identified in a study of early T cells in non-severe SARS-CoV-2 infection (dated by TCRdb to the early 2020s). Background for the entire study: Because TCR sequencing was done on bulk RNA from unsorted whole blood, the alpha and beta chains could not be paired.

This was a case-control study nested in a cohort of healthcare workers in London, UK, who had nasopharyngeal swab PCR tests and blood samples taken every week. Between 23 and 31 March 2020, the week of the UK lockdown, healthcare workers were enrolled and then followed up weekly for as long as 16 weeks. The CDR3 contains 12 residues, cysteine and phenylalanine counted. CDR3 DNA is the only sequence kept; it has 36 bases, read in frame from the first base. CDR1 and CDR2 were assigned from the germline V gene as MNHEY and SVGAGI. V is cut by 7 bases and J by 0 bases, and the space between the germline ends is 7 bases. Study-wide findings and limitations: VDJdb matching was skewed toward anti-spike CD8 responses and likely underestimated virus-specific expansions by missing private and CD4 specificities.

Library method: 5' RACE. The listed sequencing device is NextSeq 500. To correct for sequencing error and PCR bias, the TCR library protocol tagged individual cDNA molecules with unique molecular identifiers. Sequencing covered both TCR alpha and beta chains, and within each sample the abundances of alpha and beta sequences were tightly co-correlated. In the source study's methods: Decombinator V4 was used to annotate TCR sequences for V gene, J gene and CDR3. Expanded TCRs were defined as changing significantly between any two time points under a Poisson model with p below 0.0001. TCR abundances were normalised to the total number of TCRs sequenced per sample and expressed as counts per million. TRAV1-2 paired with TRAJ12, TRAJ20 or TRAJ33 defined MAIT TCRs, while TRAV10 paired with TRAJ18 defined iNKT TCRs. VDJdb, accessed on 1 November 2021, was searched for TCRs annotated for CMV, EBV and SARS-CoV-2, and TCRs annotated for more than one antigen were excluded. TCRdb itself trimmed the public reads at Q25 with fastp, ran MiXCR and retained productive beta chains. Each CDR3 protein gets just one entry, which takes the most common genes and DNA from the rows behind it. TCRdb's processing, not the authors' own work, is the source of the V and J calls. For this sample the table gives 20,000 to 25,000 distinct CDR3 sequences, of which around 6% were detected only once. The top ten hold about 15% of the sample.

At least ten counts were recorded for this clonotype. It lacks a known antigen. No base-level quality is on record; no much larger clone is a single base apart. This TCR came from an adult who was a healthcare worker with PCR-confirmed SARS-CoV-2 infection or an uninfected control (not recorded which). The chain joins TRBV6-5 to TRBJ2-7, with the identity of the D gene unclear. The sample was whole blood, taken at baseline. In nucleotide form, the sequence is TGTGCCAGCATGGCAGTCTCCTACGAGCAGTACTTC. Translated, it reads CASMAVSYEQYF.